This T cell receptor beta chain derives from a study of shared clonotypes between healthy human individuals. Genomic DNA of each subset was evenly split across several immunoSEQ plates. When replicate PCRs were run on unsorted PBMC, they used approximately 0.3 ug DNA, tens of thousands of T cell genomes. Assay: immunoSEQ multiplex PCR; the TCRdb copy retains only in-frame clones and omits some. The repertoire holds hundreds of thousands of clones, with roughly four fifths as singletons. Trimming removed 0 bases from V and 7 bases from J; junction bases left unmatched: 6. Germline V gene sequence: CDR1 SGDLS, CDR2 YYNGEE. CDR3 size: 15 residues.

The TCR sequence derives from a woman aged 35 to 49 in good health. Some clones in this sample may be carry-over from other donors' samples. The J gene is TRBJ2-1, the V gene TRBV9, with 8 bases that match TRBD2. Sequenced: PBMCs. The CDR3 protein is CASSVAPASGNEQFF. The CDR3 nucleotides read TGTGCCAGCAGCGTAGCTCCGGCTAGCGGGAATGAGCAGTTCTTC.